This TCR beta chain was observed in a study of CD8+ T cells in alopecia areata. At the level of the study: Tofacitinib administration to treated patients was oral, at 5 to 10 mg twice daily.

Isolated RNA was reverse transcribed into cDNA used as the sequencing template. TCRdb's copy holds only in-frame clones and misses some; the assay was immunoSEQ multiplex PCR. This sample yields around 98,000 clones, of which roughly 47% are seen a single time; 0.79% belongs to the top ten. Researchers took lesional scalp punch biopsies and peripheral blood from people who were alopecia areata patients. It was from PBMCs that CD4+ and CD8+ T cells were sorted. Trimming took 3 bases from V and 5 from J, leaving 11 bases between them. This CDR3 contains 13 residues. CDR1 and CDR2 from the germline V gene are GTSNPN and SVGIG (reference sequence).

Sequenced input: CD4+ T cells sorted from blood. The chain uses TRBV30 and TRBJ1-5, with no clear D. This sequence originates from a human donor with alopecia areata. The CDR3 protein is CAWRVAGDQPQHF. CDR3 sequence (DNA): TGTGCCTGGAGAGTGGCCGGAGATCAGCCCCAGCATTTT.